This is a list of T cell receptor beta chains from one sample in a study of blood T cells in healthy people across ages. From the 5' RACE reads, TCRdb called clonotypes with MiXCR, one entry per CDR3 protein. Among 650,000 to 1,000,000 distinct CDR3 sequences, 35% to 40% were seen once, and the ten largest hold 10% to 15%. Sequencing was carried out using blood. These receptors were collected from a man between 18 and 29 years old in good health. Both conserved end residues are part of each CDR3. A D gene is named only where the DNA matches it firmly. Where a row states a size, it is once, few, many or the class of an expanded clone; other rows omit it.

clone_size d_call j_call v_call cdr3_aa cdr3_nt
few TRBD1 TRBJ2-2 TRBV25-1 CASSVVGGNRNTRELFF TGTGCCAGCAGTGTCGTAGGGGGCAACCGGAACACCAGGGAGCTGTTTTTT
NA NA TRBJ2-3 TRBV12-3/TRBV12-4 CASSFAGDTQYF TGTGCCAGCAGTTTTGCCGGGGATACGCAGTATTTT
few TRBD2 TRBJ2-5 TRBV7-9 CASSLAISGGPTNNEQYF TGTGCCAGCAGCTTAGCGATCAGCGGGGGGCCGACAAACAATGAGCAGTACTTC
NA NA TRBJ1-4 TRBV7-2 CASSLAGERDGKLFF TGTGCCAGCAGCTTAGCAGGGGAGAGGGATGGAAAACTGTTTTTT
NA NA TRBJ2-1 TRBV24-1 CATSGLPDYNEQFF TGTGCCACCAGTGGTTTGCCAGACTACAATGAGCAGTTCTTC
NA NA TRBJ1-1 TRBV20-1 CSARGHRDTEAFF TGCAGTGCTAGAGGGCACAGGGACACTGAAGCTTTCTTT
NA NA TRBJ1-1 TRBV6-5 CASSYETGTTEAFF TGTGCCAGCAGTTACGAGACAGGTACCACTGAAGCTTTCTTT
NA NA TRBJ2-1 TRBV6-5 CASSFTGLGEQFF TGTGCCAGCAGCTTCACAGGGTTGGGAGAGCAGTTCTTC
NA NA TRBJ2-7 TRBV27 CASSPSSTPGAYEQYF TGTGCCAGCAGTCCCTCTTCAACCCCAGGGGCCTACGAGCAGTACTTC
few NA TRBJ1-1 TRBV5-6 CASSPYNREGAFF TGTGCCAGCAGCCCCTATAACAGGGAAGGAGCTTTCTTT